The 18 T cell receptor beta chains reported below all come from one sample, sequenced in a study of patients and donors after allogeneic stem cell transplantation. TCRdb independently ran MiXCR on the RT-PCR reads; one entry per CDR3 protein. The sample holds more than 850,000 distinct CDR3 sequences, approximately 19% seen once. Sequenced input: blood, either unsorted or a sorted T cell fraction (not recorded which). These TCRs come from a human donor who was either an allogeneic HSCT recipient or a stem cell or donor lymphocyte infusion donor (not recorded which). It is not recorded whose cells these are; they may come from a transplant donor.

The gene calls are TRBV20-1 and TRBJ2-1, with a weak D call TRBD2 (5 bases). V lost 3 bases and J 0 bases, leaving 12 bases between the germline ends. The CDR3 length is 15 residues. The germline gives CDR1 DFQATT, CDR2 SNEGSKA (reference sequence). This CDR3 reads CSASSTRDSYNEQFF. DNA for the CDR3: TGCAGTGCTAGCTCAACTAGGGACTCCTACAATGAGCAGTTCTTC.

This clonotype was seen a handful of times. The chain is built from TRBV7-9 and TRBJ2-3; 9 bases are shared with TRBD2. CDR3 size: 15 residues. After removal of 11 bases from V and 2 bases from J, the junction contained 11 bases not matched to a gene. Looked up from germline, CDR1 is SEHNR and CDR2 is FQNEAQ (reference sequence). The CDR3 region is CAEPREGGATDTQYF. DNA for the CDR3: TGTGCCGAACCGCGGGAGGGCGGGGCCACAGATACGCAGTATTTT.

This clonotype showed up just a few times. V gene TRBV13 combines with J gene TRBJ2-5; D gene ambiguous. The V end was cut by 4 bases, the J end by 5 bases, with 11 bases between. The CDR3 covers 13 residues. Germline V gene sequence: CDR1 PRHDT, CDR2 FYEKMQ (reference sequence). CDR3 DNA sequence: TGTGCCAGCAGCTCCCCGGGCTGGGAGACCCAGTACTTC. Translated: CASSSPGWETQYF.

In this sample, this clonotype turned up a few times. The rearrangement uses TRBV12-5 and TRBJ2-5, with a weak D call TRBD1 (5 bases). The CDR3 loop spans 14 amino acids. CDR1 is LGHNT and CDR2 is FRNRAP in the germline V gene. V was cut by 3 bases and J by 3 bases, with 11 bases left in between. The CDR3 is CASGFGGAKETQYF. CDR3 in DNA: TGTGCTAGTGGTTTTGGTGGGGCTAAAGAGACCCAGTACTTC.

The genes are TRBV6-7 and TRBJ1-2; D unresolved. TRBV6-7 is designated an ORF whose function remains uncertain. V was trimmed by 6 bases and J by 4 bases, leaving 15 bases between them. CDR3 size: 14 residues. CDR3 DNA sequence: TGTGCCAGCAGCCCCGAGAGGAGCGGCTATGGCTACACCTTC. This gives the protein CASSPERSGYGYTF.

In its sample, this clonotype was seen a few times. The chain has TRBV20-1 and TRBJ1-4; possible D gene TRBD1, 5 bases. The CDR3 runs 16 residues. The V end was cut by 3 bases, the J end by 1 base, with 15 bases between. In germline, CDR1 is DFQATT, CDR2 SNEGSKA (reference sequence). CDR3 DNA sequence: TGCAGTGCTAGGCCTACCCAGGGAATAACTAATGAAAAACTGTTTTTT. Amino acids: CSARPTQGITNEKLFF.

This clonotype was observed a few times. The rearrangement joins TRBV12-3 or TRBV12-4 to TRBJ2-1; tentative D call: TRBD1 (6 bases). Trimming shortened V by 4 bases and J by 4 bases, and 11 bases separated the two germline ends. CDR3 length equals 14 residues. The DNA of the CDR3 is TGTGCCAGCAGTTCCGGACAGCAGTACAATGAGCAGTTCTTC. Translated: CASSSGQQYNEQFF.

This clonotype turned up a few times. V is TRBV12-3 or TRBV12-4 and J is TRBJ2-7, with 8 positions matching TRBD1. With 6 bases clipped from V and 2 bases from J, the junction kept 3 bases outside the gene matches. The CDR3 runs 13 residues. CDR3 residues: CASSGQGPYEQYF. CDR3 nucleotide sequence: TGTGCCAGCAGCGGACAGGGACCCTACGAGCAGTACTTC.

In this sample, this clonotype turned up a few times. The gene calls are TRBV15 and TRBJ2-7; no clear D. CDR3 length: 17 amino acids. V lost 2 bases to trimming and J lost 0 bases, with 17 bases between them. The V gene's germline CDR1 is LNHNV and CDR2 YYDKDF (reference sequence). The CDR3 DNA reads TGTGCCACCAGCAGAACTCCTGGGTGGGGAAGCTCCTACGAGCAGTACTTC. Translating it yields CATSRTPGWGSSYEQYF.

The V and J genes are TRBV6-5 and TRBJ2-7; no clear D gene. The germline gives CDR1 MNHEY, CDR2 SVGAGI. V lost 0 bases to trimming and J lost 3 bases, with 9 bases between them. CDR3 length: 14 residues. CDR3 loop: CASSYSNGFYEQYF. CDR3 nucleotides: TGTGCCAGCAGTTACTCTAACGGATTCTACGAGCAGTACTTC.

The CDR3 sequence: CASTGGRGTSGNYEQYF. The CDR3 region has the DNA TGTGCCAGCACCGGAGGCAGAGGGACGTCGGGAAACTACGAGCAGTACTTC. The V and J genes are TRBV6-4 and TRBJ2-7; D tentatively fits TRBD1 or TRBD2 (5 bases each). CDR3 length: 17 amino acids. Germline V lookup: CDR1 MRHNA, CDR2 SNTAGT. Trimming pared 7 bases from V and 3 bases from J, leaving 25 bases between.

This chain uses TRBV15 with TRBJ2-3, with 9 bases that match TRBD1. The CDR3 runs 16 residues. Germline-derived CDR1 and CDR2 are LNHNV and YYDKDF (reference sequence). V gave up 0 bases and J gave up 1 base; unmatched junction bases: 2. The CDR3 loop reads CATSREGTGRTDTQYF. In DNA, the CDR3 is TGTGCCACCAGCAGAGAAGGGACAGGGCGCACAGATACGCAGTATTTT.

This clonotype was observed many times. The chain couples TRBV20-1 to TRBJ2-5; weak D call: TRBD2 (5 bases). This CDR3 is built from 13 residues. V was shortened by 8 bases and J by 2 bases, with 15 bases between the two germline ends. The germline V gene has CDR1 DFQATT and CDR2 SNEGSKA (reference sequence). CDR3 nucleotides: TGCAGTCGACAAGCGGTCGAACAAGAGACCCAGTACTTC. It translates to CSRQAVEQETQYF.

This clonotype has only a few counts. This rearrangement joins TRBV2 to TRBJ2-2; no clear D. This CDR3 spans 10 amino acids. Trimming removed 7 bases at V and 7 bases at J, with 4 bases between. Germline V lookup: CDR1 SNHLY, CDR2 FYNNEI. This CDR3 is CASKNGELFF. The DNA of the CDR3 is TGTGCCAGCAAGAACGGGGAGCTGTTTTTT. The whole variable domain, filled in from reference TRBV2 and TRBJ2-2, reads EPEVTQTPSHQVTQMGQEVILRCVPISNHLYFYWYRQILGQKVEFLVSFYNNEISEKSEIFDDQFSVERPDGSNFTLKIRSTKLEDSAMYFCASKNGELFFGEGSRLTVL.

This clonotype came up a few times. J is TRBJ2-3 and V is TRBV12-3 or TRBV12-4, with no clear D. V gave up 2 bases and J gave up 2 bases, with 5 bases separating them. The CDR3 sequence is 13 residues long. The CDR3 DNA is TGTGCCAGCAGTTTAATTCTCACAGATACGCAGTATTTT. Translation: CASSLILTDTQYF.

This clonotype was detected many times. The J gene is TRBJ1-5, the V gene TRBV12-3 or TRBV12-4, with a possible D match to TRBD1 (6 bases). This CDR3 is built from 16 residues. With 5 bases removed from V and 0 bases from J, the gap between germline ends came to 14 bases. CDR3 region: CASSLSGGDSNQPQHF. As DNA, the CDR3 is TGTGCCAGCAGTCTCTCGGGGGGCGATAGCAATCAGCCCCAGCATTTT.

As DNA, the CDR3 is TGTGCCAGCAGGAGCCCCGGGGGAACCTACGAGCAGTACTTC. Translation gives CASRSPGGTYEQYF. The chain employs TRBV12-3 or TRBV12-4 and TRBJ2-7; TRBD2 might be the D (6 bases). Deletions cut 6 bases from V and 2 bases from J, with 14 bases between. This CDR3 spans 14 amino acids.

This clonotype was seen a handful of times. V gene TRBV20-1 combines with J gene TRBJ2-3; 8 nucleotides match TRBD2. The CDR3 is made up of 15 amino acids. With 6 bases clipped from V and 2 bases from J, the junction kept 10 bases outside the gene matches. Germline-derived CDR1 and CDR2 are DFQATT and SNEGSKA (reference sequence). Here the CDR3 reads CSAASWTSPTDTQYF. The CDR3 nucleotides read TGCAGTGCCGCCAGCTGGACTAGCCCCACAGATACGCAGTATTTT.